A single sample gave rise to the 21 T cell receptor beta chains below, sequenced in a study of blood T cell repertoires in COVID-19. Sequencing used immunoSEQ multiplex PCR; TCRdb keeps in-frame clones, though not all of them. The table shows 160,000 or so clones, with about four fifths occurring only once. The sequenced sample was peripheral blood. These receptors were collected from a woman aged 80 or over with acute or convalescent COVID-19.

The CDR3 protein is CASSPGRDRTEAFF. CDR3 DNA: TGTGCCAGCAGCCCTGGGCGGGACAGGACTGAAGCTTTCTTT. This chain joins TRBV5-4 and TRBJ1-1; 8 bases agree with TRBD1. CDR3 size: 14 residues. Germline CDR1 is SGHNT and CDR2 is YYREEE (reference sequence). Germline trimming cut 4 bases from V and 5 bases from J; bases unmatched to any gene: 7.

J is TRBJ2-5 and V is TRBV5-8; 12 bases fit TRBD2. V was pared by 4 bases and J by 4 bases, with 14 bases of the junction left unmatched. The CDR3 is made up of 18 amino acids. In germline, CDR1 is SGHTS, CDR2 YDEGEE. CDR3 loop: CASSPGATSGRSGETQYF. The CDR3 coding sequence is TGTGCCAGCAGCCCGGGGGCGACTAGCGGGAGATCTGGAGAGACCCAGTACTTC.

The rearrangement uses TRBV20-1 and TRBJ2-7; 7 nucleotides agree with TRBD1. Losses at the gene ends were 3 bases for V and 6 bases for J; bases not matched to a gene: 5. The germline V gene has CDR1 DFQATT and CDR2 SNEGSKA (reference sequence). The CDR3 totals 12 residues. The CDR3, as DNA: TGCAGTGCTAGTCCTCAGGGGGTCGAGCAGTACTTC. Its translation: CSASPQGVEQYF.

J is TRBJ2-2 and V is TRBV25-1; possible D gene TRBD2, 6 bases. V was trimmed by 4 bases and J by 6 bases, leaving 12 bases between them. There are 14 residues in the CDR3. Germline values: CDR1 MGHDK, CDR2 SYGVNS. CDR3 sequence reads: CASSGRLVSGELFF. CDR3 bases: TGTGCCAGCAGTGGTCGACTAGTATCCGGGGAGCTGTTTTTT. Full variable domain (outside the CDR3, taken from reference TRBV25-1 and TRBJ2-2): EADIYQTPRYLVIGTGKKITLECSQTMGHDKMYWYQQDPGMELHLIHYSYGVNSTEKGDLSSESTVSRIRTEHFPLTLESARPSHTSQYLCASSGRLVSGELFFGEGSRLTVL.

This clone has a handful of counts. The chain recombines TRBV18 with TRBJ1-2; D remains unclear. CDR1 and CDR2 (germline): KGHSH, LQKENI. Trimming removed 0 bases at V and 1 base at J, with 9 bases between. This CDR3 is 15 amino acids long. The chain's CDR3 is CASSPPTHFNYGYTF. The CDR3 DNA reads TGTGCCAGCTCACCACCGACACATTTTAACTATGGCTACACCTTC.

J is TRBJ1-5 and V is TRBV4-2, with D unresolved. Trimming took off 2 bases at V and 9 bases at J, with 17 bases between the two ends. CDR1 LGHNA and CDR2 YNFKEQ come from the germline V gene. The CDR3 loop spans 15 amino acids. The chain's CDR3 is CASSQSGSPLGPQHF. The CDR3 coding sequence is TGTGCCAGCAGCCAATCCGGGAGCCCCTTGGGGCCCCAGCATTTT.

The rearrangement uses TRBV6-5 and TRBJ1-6, with D hard to call. The germline V and J ends were trimmed by 2 bases and 4 bases, with 6 bases remaining between them. The CDR3 totals 14 residues. The V gene's germline CDR1 is MNHEY and CDR2 SVGAGI. This chain's CDR3 is CASSYGGYNSPLHF. In DNA form, the CDR3 reads TGTGCCAGCAGTTACGGAGGGTATAATTCACCCCTCCACTTT.

This rearrangement joins TRBV7-9 to TRBJ1-4; D is possibly TRBD1 (6 bases). Germline loops: CDR1 SEHNR, CDR2 FQNEAQ (reference sequence). This CDR3 spans 14 amino acids. Trimming pared 1 base from V and 14 bases from J, leaving 17 bases between. CDR3 amino acids: CASSLGAGAGRLFF. CDR3 nucleotide sequence: TGTGCCAGCAGCTTAGGGGCGGGGGCCGGGCGGCTGTTTTTT.

The V gene is TRBV7-8, the J gene TRBJ2-7; TRBD2 might be the D (5 bases). Germline lookup yields CDR1 SGHVS and CDR2 FQNEAQ. The CDR3 spans 16 residues. Trimming took 5 bases from V and 1 from J, leaving 18 bases between them. In DNA form, the CDR3 reads TGTGCCAGCAGCCCTAGGACCGCCTCGGGGTCCTACGAGCAGTACTTC. Encoded protein: CASSPRTASGSYEQYF.

The chain uses TRBV5-1 and TRBJ2-7, with TRBD2 identical over 8 bases. V lost 0 bases and J lost 3; bases outside the gene matches: 8. The CDR3 has 16 amino acids. From germline, CDR1 is SGHRS and CDR2 YFSETQ. The chain's CDR3 is CASSLDPGGKRYEQYF. The CDR3 DNA reads as TGCGCCAGCAGCTTGGATCCGGGAGGGAAGCGCTACGAGCAGTACTTC.

This clone appeared once. The chain has TRBV5-6 and TRBJ2-3, with D hard to call. Germline V CDR1 and CDR2: SGHDT, YYEEEE. V was trimmed by 6 bases and J by 2 bases, leaving 13 bases between them. The CDR3 runs 14 residues. The CDR3 protein is CASIVFEATDTQYF. In nucleotides, the CDR3 is TGTGCCAGCATCGTCTTCGAGGCCACAGATACGCAGTATTTT.

The chain carries TRBV28 and TRBJ1-2, with D perhaps matching TRBD1 (6 bases). From germline, CDR1 is MDHEN and CDR2 SYDVKM. Trimming took off 1 base at V and 4 bases at J, with 10 bases between the two ends. CDR3 length: 14 amino acids. CDR3 coding DNA: TGTGCCAGCAGTTTATTCAGGGGTCCCTATGGCTACACCTTC. This encodes CASSLFRGPYGYTF.

This sequence joins TRBV5-5 and TRBJ1-2; tentative D call: TRBD1 (5 bases). The V end lost 2 bases, the J end lost 4 bases, and 9 bases lay between the germline ends. In germline, CDR1 is SGHKS, CDR2 YYEKEE (reference sequence). CDR3 size: 13 residues. For the CDR3, the DNA is TGTGCCAGCAGCTTCCAGGGTTTCTATGGCTACACCTTC. Translation gives CASSFQGFYGYTF.

The V call is TRBV3-1 (or the pseudogene TRBV3-2), the J call TRBJ1-4; D remains ambiguous. V lost 0 bases and J lost 5, with 13 bases in between. From germline, CDR1 is LGHDT and CDR2 YNNKEL (reference sequence). The CDR3 sequence is 16 residues long. The CDR3 coding sequence is TGTGCCAGCAGCCAAGATGTCCCGTACGGGAATGAAAAACTGTTTTTT. As protein: CASSQDVPYGNEKLFF.

This clone has a single count. CDR3 in DNA: TGTGCCAGTAGTATCAGGTTATCCGATGAAGCTTTCTTT. Translated, it gives CASSIRLSDEAFF. The rearrangement uses TRBV19 and TRBJ1-1; D is unclear. This CDR3 is built from 13 residues. Germline V gene sequence: CDR1 LNHDA, CDR2 SQIVND (reference sequence). Deletions cut 3 bases from V and 7 bases from J, with 12 bases between.

The chain carries TRBV6-5 and TRBJ1-2; D is unresolved. Germline V lookup: CDR1 MNHEY, CDR2 SVGAGI. Trimming removed 4 bases from V and 0 bases from J, with 15 bases in between. This CDR3 is 16 amino acids long. Here the CDR3 reads CASSSPGKDANYGYTF. CDR3 nucleotides: TGTGCCAGCAGTTCCCCCGGGAAGGACGCTAACTATGGCTACACCTTC.

The chain recombines TRBV5-1 with TRBJ1-3; D might be TRBD1 (6 bases). Germline V gene data show CDR1 as SGHRS and CDR2 as YFSETQ. The length of the CDR3 is 14 residues. Trimming took off 4 bases at V and 6 bases at J, with 14 bases between the two ends. The CDR3 loop is CASSEDSSKNTIYF. DNA of the CDR3: TGCGCCAGCAGCGAGGACAGTAGTAAAAACACCATATATTTT.

V gene TRBV5-4 combines with J gene TRBJ1-2, with 11 bases identical to TRBD1. The CDR3 is made up of 15 amino acids. V dropped 4 bases and J dropped 8; count of bases not matched to a gene: 10. Germline values: CDR1 SGHNT, CDR2 YYREEE (reference sequence). CDR3: CASSPGWTGGRGYTF. CDR3 bases: TGTGCCAGCAGCCCGGGTTGGACAGGGGGCCGGGGCTACACCTTC. Filled out from reference TRBV5-4 and TRBJ1-2, the complete variable domain reads ETGVTQSPTHLIKTRGQQVTLRCSSQSGHNTVSWYQQALGQGPQFIFQYYREEENGRGNFPPRFSGLQFPNYSSELNVNALELDDSALYLCASSPGWTGGRGYTFGSGTRLTVV.

The CDR3 DNA reads TGCAGCGTTGAGCTAGATTCCTACGAGCAGTACTTC. Its translation: CSVELDSYEQYF. The V call is TRBV29-1, the J call TRBJ2-7; D gene unclear. This CDR3 contains 12 residues. Germline V lookup: CDR1 SQVTM, CDR2 ANQGSEA. The V end lost 3 bases, the J end lost 1 base, and 7 bases lay between the germline ends.

The chain has TRBV11-2 and TRBJ2-7, with a tentative D call TRBD2 (6 bases). CDR3 length: 14 residues. Germline V gene lookup returns CDR1 SGHAT and CDR2 FQNNGV. The V gene lost 5 bases and the J gene lost 3 bases, with 14 bases spanning the gap. As DNA, the CDR3 is TGTGCCAGCAGCCTCCTTGCGGGAAACTACGAGCAGTACTTC. Its protein is CASSLLAGNYEQYF. Based on the CDR3 plus reference TRBV11-2 and TRBJ2-7, the full variable domain is EAGVAQSPRYKIIEKRQSVAFWCNPISGHATLYWYQQILGQGPKLLIQFQNNGVVDDSQLPKDRFSAERLKGVDSTLKIQPAKLEDSAVYLCASSLLAGNYEQYFGPGTRLTVT.

The chain uses TRBV11-2 and TRBJ1-2, with 8 positions matching TRBD1. The V segment lost 7 bases and the J segment 8 bases; nucleotides outside the gene matches: 9. CDR1 SGHAT and CDR2 FQNNGV come from the germline V gene. The CDR3 runs 13 residues. The DNA for the CDR3 is TGTGCCAGCACCTCAACAGGGGGGTGGGGCTACACCTTC. Protein: CASTSTGGWGYTF.